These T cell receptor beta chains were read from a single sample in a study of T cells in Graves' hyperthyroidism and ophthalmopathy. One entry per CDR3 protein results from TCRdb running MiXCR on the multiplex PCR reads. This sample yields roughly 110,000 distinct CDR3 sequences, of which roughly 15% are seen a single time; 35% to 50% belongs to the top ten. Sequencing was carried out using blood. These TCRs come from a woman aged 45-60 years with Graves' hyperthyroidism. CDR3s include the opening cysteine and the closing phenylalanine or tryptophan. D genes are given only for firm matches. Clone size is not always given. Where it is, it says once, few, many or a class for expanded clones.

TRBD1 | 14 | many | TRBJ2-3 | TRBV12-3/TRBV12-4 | TGTGCCAGCAGTGCGACAGGGACGACAGATACGCAGTATTTT | CASSATGTTDTQYF
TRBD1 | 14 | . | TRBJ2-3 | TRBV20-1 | TGCAGTGCCGGCGGGACAGGGAATTTGGATACGCAGTATTTT | CSAGGTGNLDTQYF
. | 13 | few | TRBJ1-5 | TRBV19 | TGTGCCAGTAACGGTTTTAGCAATCAGCCCCAGCATTTT | CASNGFSNQPQHF
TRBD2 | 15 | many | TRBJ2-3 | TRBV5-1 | TGCGCCAGCAGCTTGGGCGGGAGGGCCATAGATACGCAGTATTTT | CASSLGGRAIDTQYF
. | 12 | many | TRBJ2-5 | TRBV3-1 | TGTGCCAGCAGCCAAGATCGTGAGACCCAGTACTTC | CASSQDRETQYF
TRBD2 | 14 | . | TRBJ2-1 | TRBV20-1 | TGCAGTGCTAGCTCACAGCGGGAGCTCTTTGAGCAGTTCTTC | CSASSQRELFEQFF
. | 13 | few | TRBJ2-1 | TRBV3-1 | TGTGCCAGCAGCCGGGGTCTAGCGCTTGAGCAGTTCTTC | CASSRGLALEQFF
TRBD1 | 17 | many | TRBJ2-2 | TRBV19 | TGTGCCAGTAGTGGCGGGACAGGGGGCTTGGACACCGGGGAGCTGTTTTTT | CASSGGTGGLDTGELFF
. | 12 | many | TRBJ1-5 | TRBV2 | TGTGCCAGCAACGAAGCAAGTCAGCCCCAGCATTTT | CASNEASQPQHF
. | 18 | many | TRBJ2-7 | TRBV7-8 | TGTGCCAGCAGCTTAGTTTGGCTAGCTGAGGCCCCTGTCTACGAGCAGTACTTC | CASSLVWLAEAPVYEQYF
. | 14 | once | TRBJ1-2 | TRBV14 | TGTGCCAGCAGCCAAGTATGGCAGAGACATGGCTACACCTTC | CASSQVWQRHGYTF
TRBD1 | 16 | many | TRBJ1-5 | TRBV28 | TGTGCCAGCAGGATACAGGGGCTCCCGAGCAATCAGCCCCAGCATTTT | CASRIQGLPSNQPQHF
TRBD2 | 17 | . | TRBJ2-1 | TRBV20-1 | TGCAGTGCTAACCCCGGGACCGGGACTAGCGGGGGAAATGAGCAGTTCTTC | CSANPGTGTSGGNEQFF
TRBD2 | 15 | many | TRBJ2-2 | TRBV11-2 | TGTGCCAGCAGCCAAAACGGGGGGGGATCCGGGGAGCTGTTTTTT | CASSQNGGGSGELFF
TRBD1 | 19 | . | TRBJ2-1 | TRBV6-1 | TGTGCCAGCGGCACCCCGAATGGCGGACAGGGCCTATCCCACAATGAGCAGTTCTTC | CASGTPNGGQGLSHNEQFF
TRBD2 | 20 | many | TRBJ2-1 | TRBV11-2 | TGTGCCAGCAGCTCGTGGGGTAGCGGGGGAGTCGAAGTCCCCCACAATGAGCAGTTCTTC | CASSSWGSGGVEVPHNEQFF
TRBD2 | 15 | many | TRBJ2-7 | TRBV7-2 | TGTGCCAGCAGTTATACAACTAGCGGAGCCTACGAGCAGTACTTC | CASSYTTSGAYEQYF
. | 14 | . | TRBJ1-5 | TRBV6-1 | TGTACCAGCAGTGAGATCAACAGCAATCAGCCCCAGCATTTT | CTSSEINSNQPQHF
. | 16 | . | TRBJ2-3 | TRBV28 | TGTGCCAGCACACTTGGACGGCCGACTAGCACAGATACGCAGTATTTT | CASTLGRPTSTDTQYF
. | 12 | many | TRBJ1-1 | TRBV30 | TGTGCCTGGGCCGTTAACAGTCGGGAAGCTTTCTTT | CAWAVNSREAFF
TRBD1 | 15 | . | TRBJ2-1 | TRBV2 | TGTGCCAGCAGTACCCCGGGACAGGGCTACAATGAGCAGTTCTTC | CASSTPGQGYNEQFF
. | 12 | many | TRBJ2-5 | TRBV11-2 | TGTGCCAGCAGCTTAGACCAAGAGACCCAGTACTTC | CASSLDQETQYF
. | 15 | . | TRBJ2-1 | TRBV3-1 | TGTGCCAGCAGCCAAGACGTGGGACTCTACAATGAGCAGTTCTTC | CASSQDVGLYNEQFF
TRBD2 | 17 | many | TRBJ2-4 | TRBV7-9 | TGTGCCAGCAGTCGGACTAGCCCAGAGGCTAGCGGATTTGATCAGTACTTC | CASSRTSPEASGFDQYF
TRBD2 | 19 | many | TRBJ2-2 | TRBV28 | TGTGCCAGCAGAATACGGCCCCAGCGGGAGGGCCCGAACACCGGGGAGCTGTTTTTT | CASRIRPQREGPNTGELFF
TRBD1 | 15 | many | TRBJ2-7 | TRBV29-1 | TGCAGCGTTGAAAAGACCGGGACAGGGGAATACGAGCAGTACTTC | CSVEKTGTGEYEQYF
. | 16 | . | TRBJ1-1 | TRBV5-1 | TGCGCCAGCAGCTTGGGTCCTGACTCCGCCAACACTGAAGCTTTCTTT | CASSLGPDSANTEAFF
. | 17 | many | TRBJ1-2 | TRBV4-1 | TGCGCCAGCAGCCAATTAACCGGGACAAGACGTAACTATGGCTACACCTTC | CASSQLTGTRRNYGYTF
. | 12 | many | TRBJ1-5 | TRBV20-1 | TGCAGTGCTCGTAACCCTAATCAGCCCCAGCATTTT | CSARNPNQPQHF
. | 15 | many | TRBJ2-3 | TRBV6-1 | TGTGCCAGCAGGGACCCCGGAGGGCCCACAGATACGCAGTATTTT | CASRDPGGPTDTQYF
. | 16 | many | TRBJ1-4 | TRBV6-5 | TGTGCCAGCAGTTCCAAGGCGGAAAACAATAATGAAAAACTGTTTTTT | CASSSKAENNNEKLFF
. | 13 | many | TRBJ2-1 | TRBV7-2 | TGTGCCAGCAGCCGCCGGAGGGGCAATGAGCAGTTCTTC | CASSRRRGNEQFF
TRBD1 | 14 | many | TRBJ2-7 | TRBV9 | TGTGCCAGCAGCGGCGGACAGGCTGCCTACGAGCAGTACTTC | CASSGGQAAYEQYF
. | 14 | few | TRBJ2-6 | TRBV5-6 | TGTGCCAGCAGCTTGAAATCTGGGGCCAACGTCCTGACTTTC | CASSLKSGANVLTF
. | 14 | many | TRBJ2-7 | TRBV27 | TGTGCCAGCAGTTTGGGCGGGACGACCTACGAGCAGTACTTC | CASSLGGTTYEQYF